This is a list of T cell receptor beta chains from one sample in a study of T cell clonotyping in hematopoietic cell transplantation. The data were produced by immunoSEQ multiplex PCR, yet TCRdb's version contains in-frame clones alone and is incomplete. This table holds 5,400 or so clones, around 90% found once. The material was peripheral blood mononuclear cells, obtained 100 days after allogeneic stem cell transplant. The receptors originated from a female patient in her fifties who had an allogeneic stem cell transplant from a related donor, so the T cells may come from the graft donor. Some clones in this sample may be carry-over from other donors' samples. The CDR3 runs from the conserved cysteine through the conserved F or W. Each record gives: J gene, V gene, CDR3 protein.

j_gene: TRBJ2-2; v_gene: TRBV4-3; CDR3aa: CASSQDLPQGGNTGELFF
j_gene: TRBJ2-7; v_gene: TRBV10-3; CDR3aa: CAISEPGQGARNEQYF
j_gene: TRBJ1-1; v_gene: TRBV7-3; CDR3aa: CASSYDRDGNTEAFF
j_gene: TRBJ1-1; v_gene: TRBV30; CDR3aa: CAWSGGWNTEAFF
j_gene: TRBJ2-1; v_gene: TRBV5-1; CDR3aa: CASSLGGLAAYNEQFF
j_gene: TRBJ2-5; v_gene: TRBV7-7; CDR3aa: CASSDLQDRETQYF
j_gene: TRBJ2-5; v_gene: TRBV29-1; CDR3aa: CSGQYPQETQYF
j_gene: TRBJ2-2; v_gene: TRBV29-1; CDR3aa: CSVRDRNTGELFF
j_gene: TRBJ2-2; v_gene: TRBV4-1; CDR3aa: CASSQESGTNTGELFF
j_gene: TRBJ2-4; v_gene: TRBV15; CDR3aa: CATSRERGTAKNIQYF
j_gene: TRBJ2-6; v_gene: TRBV6-1; CDR3aa: CASSGTGGISGANVLTF
j_gene: TRBJ1-2; v_gene: TRBV4-2; CDR3aa: CASSQGTGSGYTF
j_gene: TRBJ1-3; v_gene: TRBV5-6; CDR3aa: CASSLWQAGNTIYF
j_gene: TRBJ1-3; v_gene: TRBV28; CDR3aa: CASKSGTSFSIYF
j_gene: TRBJ1-2; v_gene: TRBV7-2; CDR3aa: CASSSQVNYGYTF
j_gene: TRBJ2-5; v_gene: TRBV14; CDR3aa: CASSRNRGQETQYF
j_gene: TRBJ2-6; v_gene: TRBV6-4; CDR3aa: CASSDSVGSGANVLTF
j_gene: TRBJ2-2; v_gene: TRBV13; CDR3aa: CASSLGSAREGRSTGELFF
j_gene: TRBJ1-1; v_gene: TRBV11-2; CDR3aa: CASSSGPVGYTEAFF
j_gene: TRBJ1-5; v_gene: TRBV2; CDR3aa: CASGGEGQRSQPQHF
j_gene: TRBJ2-7; v_gene: TRBV4-3; CDR3aa: CASSQEWGGTGWSEQYF